A selection of T cell receptor beta chains follows, all from one sample in a study of siplizumab effects on memory and regulatory T cells. This table comes from immunoSEQ multiplex PCR, and its TCRdb copy is limited to in-frame clones, with some not included. Among about 100,000 clones listed, 90% to 95% were seen once. Sequencing was performed on Tregs sorted from blood. The receptor set was obtained from a human donor in good health. CDR3s include the opening cysteine and the closing phenylalanine or tryptophan. A D gene is named only where the DNA matches it firmly. Clone size is shown for a subset of rows, as once, few, many or a class of expanded clone.

>TRBV5-6|.|TRBD1|TRBJ1-2
TGTGCCAGCAGCTTACAGGGGGCGCCGGTCTATGGCTACACCTTC
CASSLQGAPVYGYTF
>TRBV5-4|.|TRBD2|TRBJ2-2
TGTGCCAGCAGCCCCGCCCTAGCGGGGACCGTCACCGGGGAGCTGTTTTTT
CASSPALAGTVTGELFF
>TRBV6-7|.|.|TRBJ2-2
TGTGCCAGCAGTTACTCGCCTGGGTCCCGCCGCACCGGGGAGCTGTTTTTT
CASSYSPGSRRTGELFF
>TRBV5-1|.|TRBD2|TRBJ2-1
TGCGCCAGCAGCTTGGAGGTTAGCGGGAGTCTTGAGCAGTTCTTC
CASSLEVSGSLEQFF
>TRBV19|.|.|TRBJ2-7
TGTGCCAGTAGTCGACAGCATACCTACGAGCAGTACTTC
CASSRQHTYEQYF
>TRBV6-5|once|TRBD2|TRBJ2-1
TGTGCCAGCAGCTTACTAGCGGGAGGATACAATGAGCAGTTCTTC
CASSLLAGGYNEQFF
>TRBV11-3|.|TRBD1|TRBJ1-2
TGTGCCAGCAGCTCTCGGACAGGGAACAACTATGGCTACACCTTC
CASSSRTGNNYGYTF
>TRBV30|once|TRBD1|TRBJ2-1
TGTGCCTGGAGTCTGGGACAGGGGACTTACAATGAGCAGTTCTTC
CAWSLGQGTYNEQFF
>TRBV7-3|once|.|TRBJ2-7
TGTGCCAGCAGCTTGGATCCCTCCTACGAGCAGTACTTC
CASSLDPSYEQYF
>TRBV6-5|.|TRBD2|TRBJ2-3
TGTGCCAGCAGGACCGGGACTAGCGGGACTACGCAGTATTTT
CASRTGTSGTTQYF
>TRBV7-2|.|.|TRBJ2-5
TGTGCCAGCAGGCCAACCAGGTTACAAGAGACCCAGTACTTC
CASRPTRLQETQYF
>TRBV5-1|.|.|TRBJ2-3
TGCGCCAGCAGCTTGGGGGGTCTAGATACGCAGTATTTT
CASSLGGLDTQYF
>TRBV2|.|TRBD1|TRBJ1-5
TGTGCCAGCAGTCCGGGACAGGGCTTTTATAGCAATCAGCCCCAGCATTTT
CASSPGQGFYSNQPQHF
>TRBV15|.|TRBD1|TRBJ2-2
TGTGCCACCGGCAGAGACCGGGACAGGGCCACCGGGGAGCTGTTTTTT
CATGRDRDRATGELFF
>TRBV29-1|.|.|TRBJ1-6
TGCAGCGTTAGGGGCCAGGATGGTTCACCCCTCCACTTT
CSVRGQDGSPLHF
>TRBV5-1|.|.|TRBJ2-7
TGCGCCAGCAGCCCCTGGGGGGGCGACTCAGTGGTCGAGCAGTACTTC
CASSPWGGDSVVEQYF
>TRBV5-1|.|TRBD2|TRBJ2-1
TGCGCCAGCAGCCTGAGACTAGCGGGTCCCCACAATGAGCAGTTCTTC
CASSLRLAGPHNEQFF
>TRBV6-1|.|.|TRBJ2-1
TGTGCCAGCAGGAGACATGGCAATGAGCAGTTCTTC
CASRRHGNEQFF
>TRBV27|once|.|TRBJ1-6
TGTGCCAGCAGTGGACAGAACTATAATTCACCCCTCCACTTT
CASSGQNYNSPLHF
>TRBV7-9|once|TRBD1|TRBJ2-7
TGTGCCTACGGGACAGGGGGGCTCGAGCAGTACTTC
CAYGTGGLEQYF
>TRBV10-1|.|.|TRBJ2-3
TGCGCCAGCAGCAGTGCGGGATTGGGCACAGATACGCAGTATTTT
CASSSAGLGTDTQYF
>TRBV2|.|TRBD2|TRBJ2-7
TGTGCCAGCAGGACCCTAGCGGGAGTCGAGCAGTACTTC
CASRTLAGVEQYF
>TRBV7-9|.|.|TRBJ1-2
TGTGCCAGCAGCTTCCAAACTACAGGGACTCGGCTCTATGGCTACACCTTC
CASSFQTTGTRLYGYTF
>TRBV9|.|TRBD2|TRBJ2-7
TGTGCCAGCAGCGTAGGAACTAGCGGGAGGGGCGAGCAGTACTTC
CASSVGTSGRGEQYF
>TRBV29-1|.|.|TRBJ2-1
TGCAGCGTTGAAGGAGGGCCATCCTACAATGAGCAGTTCTTC
CSVEGGPSYNEQFF
>TRBV2|few|.|TRBJ2-5
TGTGCCAGCAGGGGGGACGGTCAAAGGGGGACCCAGTACTTC
CASRGDGQRGTQYF
>TRBV11-2|few|.|TRBJ2-3
TGTGCCAGCAGCTATAGTCCGCAGGGCGCAGATACGCAGTATTTT
CASSYSPQGADTQYF
>TRBV18|.|.|TRBJ2-5
TGTGCCAGCTCACCAGGGGGAGGCGAGACCCAGTACTTC
CASSPGGGETQYF
>TRBV30|once|TRBD2|TRBJ2-5
TGTGCCTGGTCTAACCTAGCGGGAGTAGAGACCCAGTACTTC
CAWSNLAGVETQYF
>TRBV14|.|.|TRBJ2-3
TGTGCCAGCAGCCAATACTCTCGCACAGATACGCAGTATTTT
CASSQYSRTDTQYF
>TRBV5-4|once|TRBD2|TRBJ2-5
TGTGCCAGCAGCTCCGGGACTAGCGGGAGAGGGGTGGAGGCCCAGTACTTC
CASSSGTSGRGVEAQYF
>TRBV5-1|once|TRBD2|TRBJ2-2
TGCGCCAGCAGCTTTTTCCACCCCGCTAGCGGGAGGACCACCGGGGAGCTGTTTTTT
CASSFFHPASGRTTGELFF
>TRBV30|.|TRBD1|TRBJ2-1
TGTGCCTGGAAGCTCGGGGACAGGGACTCCAATGAGCAGTTCTTC
CAWKLGDRDSNEQFF
>TRBV19|.|.|TRBJ2-5
TGTGCCAGTAGTATAGGTGGATTCGAAGAGACCCAGTACTTC
CASSIGGFEETQYF
>TRBV5-6|.|.|TRBJ2-5
TGTGCCAGCAGCTTGGGCGGGGAAGAGACCCAGTACTTC
CASSLGGEETQYF
>TRBV6-5|.|TRBD1|TRBJ2-7
TGTGCCAGCAGTTCAGGACAGGGCTACGAGCAGTACTTC
CASSSGQGYEQYF
>TRBV5-1|.|TRBD1|TRBJ2-7
TGTGCCAGCAGCGCCGGGACAGGGGGACCCTACGAGCAGTACTTC
CASSAGTGGPYEQYF
>TRBV10-3|.|.|TRBJ1-5
TGTGCCATCAGTGGTCGGGACCGTAGCAATCAGCCCCAGCATTTT
CAISGRDRSNQPQHF
>TRBV6-5|once|TRBD1|TRBJ1-4
TGTGCCAGCAGTTACACCAGGACAGGGGGCATAGAAAAACTGTTTTTT
CASSYTRTGGIEKLFF
>TRBV11-2|.|.|TRBJ1-2
TGTGCCAGCAGCTTAGCGGGCTATGGCTACACCTTC
CASSLAGYGYTF
>TRBV6-4|once|TRBD2|TRBJ2-3
TGTGCCAGCAGTGACTCCGCTAGCGGGGACACAGATACGCAGTATTTT
CASSDSASGDTDTQYF